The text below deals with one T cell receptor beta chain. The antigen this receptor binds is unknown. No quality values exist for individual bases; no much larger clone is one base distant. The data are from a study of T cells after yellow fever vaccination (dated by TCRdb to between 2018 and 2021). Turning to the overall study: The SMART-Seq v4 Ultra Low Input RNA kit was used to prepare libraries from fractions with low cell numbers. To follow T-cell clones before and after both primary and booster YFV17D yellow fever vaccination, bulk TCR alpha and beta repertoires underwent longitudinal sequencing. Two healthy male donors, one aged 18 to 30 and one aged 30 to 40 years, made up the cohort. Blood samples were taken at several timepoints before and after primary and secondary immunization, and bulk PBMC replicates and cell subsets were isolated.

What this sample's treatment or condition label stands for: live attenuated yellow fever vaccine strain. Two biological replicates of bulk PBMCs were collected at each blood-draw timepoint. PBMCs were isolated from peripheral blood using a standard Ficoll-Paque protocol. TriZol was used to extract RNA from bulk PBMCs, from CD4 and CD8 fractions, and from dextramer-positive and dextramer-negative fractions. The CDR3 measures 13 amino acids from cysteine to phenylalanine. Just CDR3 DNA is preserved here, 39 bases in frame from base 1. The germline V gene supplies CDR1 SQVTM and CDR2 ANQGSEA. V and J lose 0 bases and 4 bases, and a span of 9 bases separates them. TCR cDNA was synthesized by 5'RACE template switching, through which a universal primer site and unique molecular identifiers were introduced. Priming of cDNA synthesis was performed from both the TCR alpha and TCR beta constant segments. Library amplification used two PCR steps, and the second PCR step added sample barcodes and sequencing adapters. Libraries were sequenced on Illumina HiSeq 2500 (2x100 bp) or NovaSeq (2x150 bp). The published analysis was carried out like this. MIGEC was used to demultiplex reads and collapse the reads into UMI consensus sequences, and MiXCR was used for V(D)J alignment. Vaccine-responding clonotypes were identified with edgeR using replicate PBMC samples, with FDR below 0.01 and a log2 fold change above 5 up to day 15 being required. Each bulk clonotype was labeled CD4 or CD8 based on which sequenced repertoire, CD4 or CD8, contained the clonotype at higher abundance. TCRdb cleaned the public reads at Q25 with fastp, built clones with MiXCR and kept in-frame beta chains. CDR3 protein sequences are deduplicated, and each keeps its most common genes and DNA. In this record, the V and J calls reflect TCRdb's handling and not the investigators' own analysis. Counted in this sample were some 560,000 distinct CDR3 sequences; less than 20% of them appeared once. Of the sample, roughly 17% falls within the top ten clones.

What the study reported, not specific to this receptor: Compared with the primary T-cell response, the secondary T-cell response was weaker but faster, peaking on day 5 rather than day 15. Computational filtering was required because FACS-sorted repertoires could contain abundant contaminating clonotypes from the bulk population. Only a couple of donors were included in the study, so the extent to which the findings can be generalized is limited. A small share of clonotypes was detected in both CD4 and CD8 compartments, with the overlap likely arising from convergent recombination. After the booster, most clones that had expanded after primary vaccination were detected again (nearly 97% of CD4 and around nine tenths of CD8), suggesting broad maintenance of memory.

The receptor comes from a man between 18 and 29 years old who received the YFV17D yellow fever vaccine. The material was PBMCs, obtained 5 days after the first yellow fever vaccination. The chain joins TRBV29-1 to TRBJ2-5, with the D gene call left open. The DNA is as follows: TGCAGCGTTGAAGATCCCTACCTAGAGACCCAGTACTTC. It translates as CSVEDPYLETQYF.